The 6 T cell receptor beta chains given below trace back to one sample, sequenced in a study of shared clonotypes between healthy human individuals. Clones were read by immunoSEQ multiplex PCR, and TCRdb kept only the in-frame ones, dropping some. The data hold roughly 2,500,000 clones, with approximately 93% observed a single time. Sequenced material: naive CD4+ T cells from PBMCs. Subset denoted: CD45RA+ positively selected. The receptor source for this set is a man younger than 35 in good health. Some clones in this sample may be carry-over from other donors' samples.

Concerning this clone itself: Other DNA sequences in the same sample also yield this CDR3. The V and J genes are TRBV5-1 and TRBJ2-7; the match to TRBD2 covers 7 bases. Germline trimming cut 0 bases from V and 5 bases from J; bases unmatched to any gene: 5. The CDR3 totals 14 residues. CDR1 SGHRS and CDR2 YFSETQ come from the germline V gene. CDR3 region: CASSLAPAGDEQYF. For the CDR3, the DNA is TGCGCCAGCAGCTTGGCTCCGGCGGGGGACGAGCAGTACTTC.

The chain links TRBV30 to TRBJ1-5; 12 positions match TRBD1. Germline-derived CDR1 and CDR2 are GTSNPN and SVGIG (reference sequence). The CDR3 extends over 15 amino acids. V shed 5 bases and J 6 bases; nucleotides not matched to a gene: 8. The CDR3 spells CAWAGDRGLGQPQHF. CDR3 coding DNA: TGTGCCTGGGCCGGGGACAGGGGGCTCGGTCAGCCCCAGCATTTT.

The J gene is TRBJ2-1, the V gene TRBV30; TRBD2 matches at 11 bases. J lost 7 bases, V lost 4 bases, and 3 bases had no gene match. Germline CDR1 GTSNPN, CDR2 SVGIG (reference sequence). The length of the CDR3 is 13 residues. The CDR3 bases are TGTGCCTGGACTAGCGGGAGGCCTAATGAGCAGTTCTTC. Protein: CAWTSGRPNEQFF.

There are a few counts of this clone. Distinct nucleotide sequences in the sample also encode this CDR3. The V call is TRBV5-1, the J call TRBJ2-5, with D unresolved. Germline assignment: CDR1 SGHRS and CDR2 YFSETQ. The CDR3 is 12 residues long. V was pared by 2 bases and J by 5 bases, with 7 bases between. This chain's CDR3 is CASSFPGETQYF. CDR3 sequence (DNA): TGCGCCAGCAGCTTCCCCGGGGAGACCCAGTACTTC.

The chain employs TRBV28 and TRBJ2-7; 8 bases line up with TRBD2. Trimming removed 6 bases from V and 2 bases from J; junction bases left unmatched: 12. The CDR3 sequence is 16 residues long. CDR1 is MDHEN, CDR2 SYDVKM, per germline. This chain's CDR3 is CASSPPGTRGPYEQYF. The DNA for the CDR3 is TGTGCCAGCAGCCCCCCTGGGACTAGGGGACCCTACGAGCAGTACTTC.

V usage is TRBV30 and J usage is TRBJ1-5, with D perhaps matching TRBD1 (5 bases). There are 13 residues in the CDR3. Per the germline V gene, CDR1 is GTSNPN and CDR2 is SVGIG (reference sequence). Trimming shortened V by 4 bases and J by 7 bases, and 14 bases separated the two germline ends. CDR3 nucleotides: TGTGCCTGGACGGACACCCGCGGGCAGCCCCAGCATTTT. Translation gives CAWTDTRGQPQHF.